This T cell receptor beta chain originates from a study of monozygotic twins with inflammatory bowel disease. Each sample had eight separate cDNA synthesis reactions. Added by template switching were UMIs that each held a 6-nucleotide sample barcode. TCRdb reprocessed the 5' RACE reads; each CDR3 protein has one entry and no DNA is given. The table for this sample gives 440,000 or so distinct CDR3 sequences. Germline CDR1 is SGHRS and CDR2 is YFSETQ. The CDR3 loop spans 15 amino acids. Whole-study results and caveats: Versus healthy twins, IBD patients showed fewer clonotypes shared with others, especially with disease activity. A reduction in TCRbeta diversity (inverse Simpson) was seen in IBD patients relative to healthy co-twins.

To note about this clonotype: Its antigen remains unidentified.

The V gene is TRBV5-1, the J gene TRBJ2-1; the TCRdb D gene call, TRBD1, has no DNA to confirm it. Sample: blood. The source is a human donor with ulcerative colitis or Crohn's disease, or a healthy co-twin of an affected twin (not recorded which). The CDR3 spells CASSSGGSFYNEQFF.